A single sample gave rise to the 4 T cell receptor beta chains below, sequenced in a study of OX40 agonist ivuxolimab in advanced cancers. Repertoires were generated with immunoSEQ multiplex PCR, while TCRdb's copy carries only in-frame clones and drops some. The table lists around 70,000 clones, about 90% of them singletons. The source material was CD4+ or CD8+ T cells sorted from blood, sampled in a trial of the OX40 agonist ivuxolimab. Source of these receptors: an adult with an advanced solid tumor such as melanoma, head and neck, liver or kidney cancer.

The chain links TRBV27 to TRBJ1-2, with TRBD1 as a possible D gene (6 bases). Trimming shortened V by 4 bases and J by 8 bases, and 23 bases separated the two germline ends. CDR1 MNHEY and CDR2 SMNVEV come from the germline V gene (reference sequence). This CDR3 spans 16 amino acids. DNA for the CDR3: TGTGCCAGCAGTTCGAACCGACAGGAACGCACGGGGGGCTACACCTTC. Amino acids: CASSSNRQERTGGYTF.

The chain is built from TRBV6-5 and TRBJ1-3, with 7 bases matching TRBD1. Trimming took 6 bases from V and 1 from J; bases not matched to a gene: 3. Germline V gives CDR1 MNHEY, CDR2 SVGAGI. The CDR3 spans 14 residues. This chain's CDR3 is CASRGQASGNTIYF. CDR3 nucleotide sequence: TGTGCCAGCAGAGGACAGGCGTCTGGAAACACCATATATTTT.

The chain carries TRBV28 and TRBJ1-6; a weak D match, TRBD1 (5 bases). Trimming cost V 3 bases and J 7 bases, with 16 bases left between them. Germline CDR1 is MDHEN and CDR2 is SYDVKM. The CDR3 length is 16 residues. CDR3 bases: TGTGCCAGCAGTTTCAGACGGGGGACCCGCAATTCACCCCTCCACTTT. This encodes CASSFRRGTRNSPLHF.

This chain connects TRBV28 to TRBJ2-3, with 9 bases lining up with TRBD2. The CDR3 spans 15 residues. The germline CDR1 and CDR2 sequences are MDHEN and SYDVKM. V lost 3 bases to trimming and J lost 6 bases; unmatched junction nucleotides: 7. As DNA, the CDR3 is TGTGCCAGCAGTTTGCCTAGCGGGGAGGCGGATACGCAGTATTTT. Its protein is CASSLPSGEADTQYF.